Described below is a single T cell receptor beta chain sequence and its context. Many counts were recorded for this clonotype. Its antigen is not yet known. The input lacks base qualities; no much larger clone sits a single base away. This record belongs to a study of T-cell reconstitution after alpha-beta-depleted transplantation in children (dated by TCRdb to 2016 to 2018). A note on the overall study: The study quantitatively tracked T-cell immune reconstitution after TCRalphabeta/CD19-depleted allogeneic hematopoietic cell transplantation in children using TCR repertoire profiling.

In the germline V gene (reference sequence), CDR1 corresponds to DFQATT and CDR2 to SNEGSKA. Trimmed from V: 3 bases; trimmed from J: 3 bases; junction bases lacking a gene match: 2. From the cysteine up to the phenylalanine, the CDR3 has a length of 14 residues. Only the CDR3 DNA is retained, 42 bases long and in frame from the first base. On the study overall, not on this receptor specifically: The apparently early recovery of alphabetaT-cell counts about two months after transplant reportedly depended on only several hundred rapidly expanded clones that came from non-depleted graft cells. The high TCRbeta diversity at day 60 in some patients was ascribed to recipient T cells and intrathymic progenitors that had survived conditioning. Over the following months the frequencies of hyperexpanded clones went down, and after one year T-cell counts and TCRbeta diversity were mostly credited to newly produced T cells.

Library preparation used PCR. The instrument was an Illumina HiSeq 2500. TCR library preparation used molecular barcoding, with unique molecular identifiers applied to normalize quantification of the TCRbeta repertoire. TCRdb applied fastp at Q25 and MiXCR to the public reads, then kept only in-frame beta chains. Rows are unified per CDR3 protein, each entry keeping the most common DNA and genes. Within this sample are 700,000 or so distinct CDR3 sequences, with approximately 14% of them counted one time only. The ten most abundant clones make up 0.79% of the sample. This sample's treatment or condition label indicates: allogeneic hematopoietic cell transplantation with graft depleted of TCRalphabeta T cells and CD19 B cells. TCRalphabeta/CD19-depleted allogeneic hematopoietic cell grafts were given to the transplant recipients, all of whom were children.

The V gene is TRBV20-1 and the J gene is TRBJ2-7, with 13 bases aligning to TRBD2. The sample in question was PBMCs, obtained before TCRalphabeta/CD19-depleted stem cell transplant. This receptor was identified in a girl aged 2 to 9 with congenital amegakaryocytic thrombocytopenia, due to receive a stem cell transplant. Read as DNA, the sequence is TGCAGTGCTAGCGGGACTAGCGGGAACTACGAGCAGTACTTC. Its protein is CSASGTSGNYEQYF.